This T cell receptor beta chain was observed in a study of tumor-infiltrating lymphocytes in primary liver carcinoma. Germline V CDR1 and CDR2: MGHRA, YSYEKL. The CDR3 extends over 16 amino acids. Remarks on this clonotype: The antigen remains unidentified. One end of the junction varies from germline; a read error may be responsible.

Alongside blood RNA obtained from unsorted whole blood, germline DNA was also extracted. Study outcomes and limitations: In tumor-adjacent and tumor-blood pairs, overlap was lower than in tumor region pairs.

Priming with a constant-region primer yielded TCR beta cDNA from about 500 ng total RNA. Three nested multiplex PCR rounds, a slightly modified ARM-PCR, produced the libraries for TCR beta. Rounds one and two of PCR, each of approximately 11 cycles, were primed with TRBV1-TRBV30 forward primers and a C-beta reverse primer. In TCRdb, the multiplex PCR reads were re-called with MiXCR into one record per CDR3 protein. The sample consists of nearly 200,000 distinct CDR3 sequences, less than 75% of them appearing once. Sequenced material: peripheral blood. The rearrangement joins TRBV4-1 to TRBJ2-3; 9 positions match TRBD2. The receptor was derived from a woman aged 55-69 years with primary liver carcinoma and hepatitis B virus infection. The CDR3 sequence is CASSQEGASGIDMQYF. CDR3 DNA: TGCGCCAGCAGCCAAGAAGGGGCTAGCGGGATTGATATGCAGTATTTT.